Listed below are T cell receptor beta chains from one sample, sequenced in a study of blood T cell repertoires in COVID-19. The protocol was immunoSEQ multiplex PCR, while the TCRdb copy is restricted to in-frame clones and leaves out a portion. The table has approximately 180,000 clones, roughly 84% seen once; the top ten hold 15% to 20%. Sequencing was performed on peripheral blood. The receptor set was obtained from a person aged 70 to 85 with COVID-19, enrolled during active disease. Both conserved end residues are trimmed from each CDR3. D genes are given only for firm matches.

j_gene: TRBJ2-1; d_gene: -; v_gene: TRBV21-1; CDR3aa: ASSPTGFILYEQF
j_gene: TRBJ2-7; d_gene: -; v_gene: TRBV5-1; CDR3aa: ASSLGRGSYEQY
j_gene: TRBJ1-2; d_gene: -; v_gene: TRBV11-2; CDR3aa: ASSLVQGPLGYGYT
j_gene: TRBJ1-4; d_gene: TRBD1; v_gene: TRBV5-8; CDR3aa: ASSPMRQGEGEKLF
j_gene: TRBJ1-3; d_gene: -; v_gene: TRBV6-5; CDR3aa: ASESSSGNTIY
j_gene: TRBJ1-5; d_gene: -; v_gene: TRBV6-5; CDR3aa: ASSYSPSNQPQH
j_gene: TRBJ2-1; d_gene: -; v_gene: TRBV4-3; CDR3aa: ASSDDLLGSNEQF
j_gene: TRBJ2-7; d_gene: -; v_gene: TRBV15; CDR3aa: ATSRAFTYEQY
j_gene: TRBJ2-1; d_gene: TRBD2; v_gene: TRBV5-1; CDR3aa: ASSLAGTSSYNEQF
j_gene: TRBJ2-7; d_gene: TRBD1; v_gene: TRBV11-2; CDR3aa: ASSLEFPGQGAYEQY
j_gene: TRBJ1-3; d_gene: -; v_gene: TRBV15; CDR3aa: ATSRLFAGSSGNTIY
j_gene: TRBJ1-2; d_gene: -; v_gene: TRBV10-3; CDR3aa: AISESSRTVYGYT
j_gene: TRBJ2-6; d_gene: -; v_gene: TRBV28; CDR3aa: ATRDTRGSGANVLT
j_gene: TRBJ2-7; d_gene: -; v_gene: TRBV18; CDR3aa: ASSPGADPDRYEQY
j_gene: TRBJ1-1; d_gene: -; v_gene: TRBV19; CDR3aa: ASSISSGWETF
j_gene: TRBJ2-3; d_gene: -; v_gene: TRBV5-1; CDR3aa: ASSFGSTASTDTQY
j_gene: TRBJ2-1; d_gene: -; v_gene: TRBV19; CDR3aa: ASKAQSSYNEQF
j_gene: TRBJ2-7; d_gene: -; v_gene: TRBV4-1; CDR3aa: ASAKNAYEQY
j_gene: TRBJ1-4; d_gene: TRBD1; v_gene: TRBV11-2; CDR3aa: ASSFRGQPNEKLF
j_gene: TRBJ2-2; d_gene: -; v_gene: TRBV19; CDR3aa: ASSIGPTGELF